This is a list of T cell receptor beta chains from one sample in a study of T cell responses to AZD1222 COVID-19 vaccine. Clones were sequenced by immunoSEQ multiplex PCR, and TCRdb holds only the in-frame ones, with some missing. The sample shows 210,000 or so clones, 93% of them seen only once. The material was peripheral blood, obtained on day 0 of MenACWY control vaccination. The receptors originated from an adult in good health. The CDR3 runs from the conserved cysteine through the conserved F or W. Each record gives: CDR3 protein, CDR3 DNA, V gene, clone size, D gene, J gene. D genes are given only for firm matches. Size is stated for part of the rows, as once, few or many counts, or as a class when the clone is expanded.

CDR3 protein: CASSQASQGTEAFF
CDR3 DNA: TGTGCCAGCAGCCAAGCATCTCAGGGAACTGAAGCTTTCTTT
V gene: TRBV3-1/TRBV3-2
clone size: NA
D gene: NA
J gene: TRBJ1-1

CDR3 protein: CATGVNYGYTF
CDR3 DNA: TGTGCGACAGGGGTTAACTATGGCTACACCTTC
V gene: TRBV28
clone size: NA
D gene: TRBD1
J gene: TRBJ1-2

CDR3 protein: CASSSLRGTEAFF
CDR3 DNA: TGTGCCAGCAGTTCCCTGAGGGGGACTGAAGCTTTCTTT
V gene: TRBV28
clone size: once
D gene: NA
J gene: TRBJ1-1

CDR3 protein: CATGQINQPQHF
CDR3 DNA: TGTGCCACAGGACAGATCAATCAGCCCCAGCATTTT
V gene: TRBV7-9
clone size: NA
D gene: NA
J gene: TRBJ1-5

CDR3 protein: CASSRRLGGSSYNEQFF
CDR3 DNA: TGTGCCAGTAGTAGAAGATTGGGGGGAAGCTCCTACAATGAGCAGTTCTTC
V gene: TRBV19
clone size: NA
D gene: NA
J gene: TRBJ2-1

CDR3 protein: CASSPWGGQGSYNEQFF
CDR3 DNA: TGTGCCAGCAGCCCTTGGGGCGGGCAGGGATCCTACAATGAGCAGTTCTTC
V gene: TRBV7-9
clone size: NA
D gene: NA
J gene: TRBJ2-1

CDR3 protein: CASSQLTGTVNTEAFF
CDR3 DNA: TGCGCCAGCAGCCAACTCACCGGGACAGTGAACACTGAAGCTTTCTTT
V gene: TRBV4-1
clone size: NA
D gene: TRBD1
J gene: TRBJ1-1

CDR3 protein: CASSPSGELGNQPQHF
CDR3 DNA: TGTGCCAGCAGCCCGTCGGGAGAATTGGGCAATCAGCCCCAGCATTTT
V gene: TRBV27
clone size: once
D gene: NA
J gene: TRBJ1-5

CDR3 protein: CASSPPGTVGNTIYF
CDR3 DNA: TGTGCCAGCAGTCCCCCGGGGACCGTCGGAAACACCATATATTTT
V gene: TRBV28
clone size: NA
D gene: NA
J gene: TRBJ1-3

CDR3 protein: CATSLLAGGRNEQFF
CDR3 DNA: TGTGCCACCAGCCTACTAGCGGGGGGGAGGAATGAGCAGTTCTTC
V gene: TRBV15
clone size: NA
D gene: TRBD2
J gene: TRBJ2-1

CDR3 protein: CASSRTGQHNSPLHF
CDR3 DNA: TGTGCCAGCTCCCGAACGGGACAGCATAATTCACCCCTCCACTTT
V gene: TRBV18
clone size: NA
D gene: TRBD1
J gene: TRBJ1-6

CDR3 protein: CASSSGGEKLFF
CDR3 DNA: TGTGCCAGCAGTTCCGGAGGGGAAAAACTGTTTTTT
V gene: TRBV6-5
clone size: NA
D gene: NA
J gene: TRBJ1-4

CDR3 protein: CASSLAMTGHYNEQFF
CDR3 DNA: TGTGCCAGCAGTTTAGCGATGACTGGTCACTACAATGAGCAGTTCTTC
V gene: TRBV27
clone size: NA
D gene: NA
J gene: TRBJ2-1

CDR3 protein: CASSWLGSYGYTF
CDR3 DNA: TGTGCCAGCAGCTGGCTGGGGAGCTATGGCTACACCTTC
V gene: TRBV7-9
clone size: NA
D gene: NA
J gene: TRBJ1-2

CDR3 protein: CASSLGTRGYTF
CDR3 DNA: TGTGCCAGCAGCCTTGGGACCAGGGGCTACACCTTC
V gene: TRBV3-1/TRBV3-2
clone size: NA
D gene: NA
J gene: TRBJ1-2

CDR3 protein: CSVDEGAFF
CDR3 DNA: TGCAGCGTTGATGAGGGAGCTTTCTTT
V gene: TRBV29-1
clone size: NA
D gene: NA
J gene: TRBJ1-1

CDR3 protein: CASSKDRGDNQPQHF
CDR3 DNA: TGTGCCAGCAGCAAAGACAGGGGAGACAATCAGCCCCAGCATTTT
V gene: TRBV7-2
clone size: NA
D gene: TRBD1
J gene: TRBJ1-5

CDR3 protein: CSAGWGLQPQHF
CDR3 DNA: TGCAGCGCGGGATGGGGGCTTCAGCCCCAGCATTTT
V gene: TRBV29-1
clone size: NA
D gene: NA
J gene: TRBJ1-5

CDR3 protein: CASSSGRRVEPQHF
CDR3 DNA: TGTGCCAGCAGCTCGGGGAGGCGGGTGGAGCCCCAGCATTTT
V gene: TRBV7-2
clone size: few
D gene: NA
J gene: TRBJ1-5